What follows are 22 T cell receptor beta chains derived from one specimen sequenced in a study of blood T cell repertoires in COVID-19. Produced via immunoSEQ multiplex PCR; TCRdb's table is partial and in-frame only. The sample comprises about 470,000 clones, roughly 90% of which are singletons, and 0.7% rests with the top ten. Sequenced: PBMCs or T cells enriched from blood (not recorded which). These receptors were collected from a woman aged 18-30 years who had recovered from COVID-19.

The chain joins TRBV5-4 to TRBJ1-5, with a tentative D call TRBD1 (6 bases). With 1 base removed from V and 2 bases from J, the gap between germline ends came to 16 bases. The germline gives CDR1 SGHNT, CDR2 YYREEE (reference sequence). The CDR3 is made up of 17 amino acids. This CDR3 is CASSLRDTKGGNQPQHF. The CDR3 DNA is TGTGCCAGCAGCTTGAGGGACACGAAAGGAGGCAATCAGCCCCAGCATTTT. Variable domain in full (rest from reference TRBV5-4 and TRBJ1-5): ETGVTQSPTHLIKTRGQQVTLRCSSQSGHNTVSWYQQALGQGPQFIFQYYREEENGRGNFPPRFSGLQFPNYSSELNVNALELDDSALYLCASSLRDTKGGNQPQHFGDGTRLSIL.

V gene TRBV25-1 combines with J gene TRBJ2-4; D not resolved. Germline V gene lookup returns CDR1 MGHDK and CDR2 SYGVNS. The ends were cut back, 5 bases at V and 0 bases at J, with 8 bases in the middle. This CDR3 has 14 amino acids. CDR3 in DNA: TGTGCCAGCAGTACGGAGCGAGCCAAAAACATTCAGTACTTC. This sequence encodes CASSTERAKNIQYF. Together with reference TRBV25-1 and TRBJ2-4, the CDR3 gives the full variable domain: EADIYQTPRYLVIGTGKKITLECSQTMGHDKMYWYQQDPGMELHLIHYSYGVNSTEKGDLSSESTVSRIRTEHFPLTLESARPSHTSQYLCASSTERAKNIQYFGAGTRLSVL.

The CDR3 coding sequence is TGCGCCAGCAGTCGGACAGGGGCCTATCCCTACGAGCAGTACTTC. Protein: CASSRTGAYPYEQYF. The chain joins TRBV5-1 to TRBJ2-7, with 9 positions matching TRBD1. Trimming took 5 bases from V and 2 from J; bases not matched to a gene: 8. Per the germline V gene, CDR1 is SGHRS and CDR2 is YFSETQ. CDR3 length equals 15 residues.

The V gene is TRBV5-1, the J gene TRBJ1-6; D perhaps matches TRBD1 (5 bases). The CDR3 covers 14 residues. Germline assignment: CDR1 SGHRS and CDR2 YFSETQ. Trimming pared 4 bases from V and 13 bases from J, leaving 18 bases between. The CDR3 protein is CASSPGTARGPLHF. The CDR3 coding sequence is TGCGCCAGCAGCCCTGGGACCGCTCGGGGGCCCCTCCACTTT.

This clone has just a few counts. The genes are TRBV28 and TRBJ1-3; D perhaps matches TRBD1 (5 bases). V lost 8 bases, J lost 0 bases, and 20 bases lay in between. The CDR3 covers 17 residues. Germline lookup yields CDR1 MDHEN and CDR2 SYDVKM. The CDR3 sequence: CASGEQDSTFSGNTIYF. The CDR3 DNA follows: TGTGCCAGCGGTGAACAGGATTCTACTTTCTCTGGAAACACCATATATTTT.

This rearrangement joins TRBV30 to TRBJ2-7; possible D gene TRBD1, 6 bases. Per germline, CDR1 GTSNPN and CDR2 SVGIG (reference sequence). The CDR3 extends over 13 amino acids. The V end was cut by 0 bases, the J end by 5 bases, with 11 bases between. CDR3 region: CAWSVRGIDEQYF. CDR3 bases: TGTGCCTGGAGTGTAAGGGGGATTGACGAGCAGTACTTC. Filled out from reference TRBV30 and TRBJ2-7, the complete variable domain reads SQTIHQWPATLVQPVGSPLSLECTVEGTSNPNLYWYRQAAGRGLQLLFYSVGIGQISSEVPQNLSASRPQDRQFILSSKKLLLSDSGFYLCAWSVRGIDEQYFGPGTRLTVT.

This CDR3 is CASSQGRGTMTGELFF. As DNA, the CDR3 is TGTGCCAGCAGCCAAGGCCGTGGGACTATGACCGGGGAGCTGTTTTTT. This rearrangement joins TRBV3-1 (or the pseudogene TRBV3-2) to TRBJ2-2, with TRBD2 matching 7 bases. The CDR3 totals 16 residues. Looked up from germline, CDR1 is LGHDT and CDR2 is YNNKEL (reference sequence). V shed 1 base, J shed 5 bases, and the junction held 7 bases outside the gene matches.

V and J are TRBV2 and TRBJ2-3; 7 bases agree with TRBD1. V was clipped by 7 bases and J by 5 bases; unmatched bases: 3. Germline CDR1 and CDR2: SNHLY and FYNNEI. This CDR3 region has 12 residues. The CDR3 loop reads CASTGQLDTQYF. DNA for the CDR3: TGTGCCAGCACGGGACAGTTAGATACGCAGTATTTT.

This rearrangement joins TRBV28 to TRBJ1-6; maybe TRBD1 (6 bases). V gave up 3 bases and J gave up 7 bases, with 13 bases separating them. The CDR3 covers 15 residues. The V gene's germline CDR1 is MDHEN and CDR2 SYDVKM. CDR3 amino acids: CASSLSGGQNSPLHF. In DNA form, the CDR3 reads TGTGCCAGCAGTTTGTCGGGGGGGCAGAATTCACCCCTCCACTTT. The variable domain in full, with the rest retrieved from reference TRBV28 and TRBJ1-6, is DVKVTQSSRYLVKRTGEKVFLECVQDMDHENMFWYRQDPGLGLRLIYFSYDVKMKEKGDIPEGYSVSREKKERFSLILESASTNQTSMYLCASSLSGGQNSPLHFGNGTRLTVT.

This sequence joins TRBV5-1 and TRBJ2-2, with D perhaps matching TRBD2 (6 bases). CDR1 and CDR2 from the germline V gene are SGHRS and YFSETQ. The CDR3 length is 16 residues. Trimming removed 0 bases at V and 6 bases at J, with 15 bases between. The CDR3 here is CASSLASAGFPGELFF. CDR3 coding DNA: TGCGCCAGCAGCTTGGCTTCTGCGGGATTCCCCGGGGAGCTGTTTTTT.

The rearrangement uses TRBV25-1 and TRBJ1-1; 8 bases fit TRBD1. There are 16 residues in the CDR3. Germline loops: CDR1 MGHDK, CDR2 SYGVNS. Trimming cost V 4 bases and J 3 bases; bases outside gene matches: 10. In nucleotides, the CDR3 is TGTGCCAGCAGTGCCCCTCTCAGGGGGCCATACACTGAAGCTTTCTTT. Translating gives CASSAPLRGPYTEAFF.

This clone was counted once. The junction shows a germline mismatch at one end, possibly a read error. The chain's CDR3 is CASSDTWRGYTF. CDR3 coding DNA: TGTGCCAGCAGTGATACCTGGCGGGGGTATACATTT. This chain joins TRBV25-1 and TRBJ2-3; 7 nucleotides agree with TRBD2. The CDR3 spans 12 residues. The germline V gene encodes CDR1 MGHDK and CDR2 SYGVNS.

CDR3 sequence: CASRRRDSQETQYF. The CDR3 DNA reads as TGCGCCAGCAGGCGAAGGGACTCACAAGAGACCCAGTACTTC. The rearrangement uses TRBV5-1 and TRBJ2-5, with D possibly matching TRBD2 (6 bases). The V gene's germline CDR1 is SGHRS and CDR2 YFSETQ. The CDR3 is 14 residues long. Trimming removed 5 bases at V and 2 bases at J, with 13 bases between.

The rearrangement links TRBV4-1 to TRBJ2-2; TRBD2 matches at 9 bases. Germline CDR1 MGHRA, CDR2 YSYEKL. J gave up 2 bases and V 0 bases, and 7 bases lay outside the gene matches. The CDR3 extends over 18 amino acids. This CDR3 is CASSQDTGGGDNTGELFF. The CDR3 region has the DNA TGCGCCAGCAGCCAAGATACTGGCGGGGGGGATAACACCGGGGAGCTGTTTTTT.

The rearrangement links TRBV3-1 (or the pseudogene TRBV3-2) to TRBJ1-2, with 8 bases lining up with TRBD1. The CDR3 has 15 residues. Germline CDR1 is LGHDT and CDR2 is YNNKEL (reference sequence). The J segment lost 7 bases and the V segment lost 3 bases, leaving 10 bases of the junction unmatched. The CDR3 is CASSHLSQGALGYTF. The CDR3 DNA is TGTGCCAGCAGCCACCTAAGCCAGGGGGCGCTTGGCTACACCTTC.

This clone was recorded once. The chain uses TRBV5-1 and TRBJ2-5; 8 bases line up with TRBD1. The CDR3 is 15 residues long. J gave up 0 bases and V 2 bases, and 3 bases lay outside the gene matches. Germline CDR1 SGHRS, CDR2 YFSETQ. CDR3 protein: CASSFGQGYQETQYF. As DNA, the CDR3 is TGCGCCAGCAGCTTCGGACAGGGTTACCAAGAGACCCAGTACTTC. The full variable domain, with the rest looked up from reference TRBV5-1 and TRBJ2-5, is KAGVTQTPRYLIKTRGQQVTLSCSPISGHRSVSWYQQTPGQGLQFLFEYFSETQRNKGNFPGRFSGRQFSNSRSEMNVSTLELGDSALYLCASSFGQGYQETQYFGPGTRLLVL.

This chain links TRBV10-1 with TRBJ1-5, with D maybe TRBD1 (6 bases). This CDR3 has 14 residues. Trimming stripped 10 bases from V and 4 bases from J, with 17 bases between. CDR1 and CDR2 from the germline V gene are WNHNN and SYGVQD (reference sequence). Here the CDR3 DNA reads TGCGCCACTCCAGGGGTCCGAGAGAATCAGCCCCAGCATTTT. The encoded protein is CATPGVRENQPQHF.

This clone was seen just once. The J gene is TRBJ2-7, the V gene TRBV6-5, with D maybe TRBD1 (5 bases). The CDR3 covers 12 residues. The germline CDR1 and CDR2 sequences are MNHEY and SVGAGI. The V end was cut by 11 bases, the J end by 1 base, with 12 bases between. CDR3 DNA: TGTGCCGGCCGCAGGGATTCCTACGAGCAGTACTTC. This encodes CAGRRDSYEQYF.

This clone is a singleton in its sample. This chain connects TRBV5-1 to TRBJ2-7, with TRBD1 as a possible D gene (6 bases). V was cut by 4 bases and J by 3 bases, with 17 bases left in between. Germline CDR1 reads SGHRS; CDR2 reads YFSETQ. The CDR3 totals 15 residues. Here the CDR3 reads CASSTAGTRDYEQYF. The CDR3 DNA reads TGCGCCAGCAGCACAGCCGGGACAAGAGACTACGAGCAGTACTTC.

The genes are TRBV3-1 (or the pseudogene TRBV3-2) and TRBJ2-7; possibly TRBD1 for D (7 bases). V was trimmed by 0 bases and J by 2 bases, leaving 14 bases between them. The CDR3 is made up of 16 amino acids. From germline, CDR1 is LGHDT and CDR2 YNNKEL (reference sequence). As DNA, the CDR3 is TGTGCCAGCAGCCAAGATTTGCAGGGGGGAACCTACGAGCAGTACTTC. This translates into CASSQDLQGGTYEQYF.

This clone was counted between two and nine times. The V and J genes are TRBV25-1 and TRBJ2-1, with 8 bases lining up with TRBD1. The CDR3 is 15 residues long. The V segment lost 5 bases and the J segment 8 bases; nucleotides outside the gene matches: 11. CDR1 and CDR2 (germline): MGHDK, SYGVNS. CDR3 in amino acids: CASSPPGQGMDEQFF. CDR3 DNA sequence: TGTGCCAGCAGTCCCCCTGGACAGGGAATGGATGAGCAGTTCTTC.

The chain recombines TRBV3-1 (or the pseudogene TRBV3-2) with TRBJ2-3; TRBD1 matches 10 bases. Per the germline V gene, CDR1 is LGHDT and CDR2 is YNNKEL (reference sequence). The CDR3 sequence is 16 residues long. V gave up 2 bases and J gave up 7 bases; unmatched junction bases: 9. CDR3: CASSQTDRGIGNTQYF. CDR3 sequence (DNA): TGTGCCAGCAGCCAAACGGACAGGGGGATTGGGAATACGCAGTATTTT.